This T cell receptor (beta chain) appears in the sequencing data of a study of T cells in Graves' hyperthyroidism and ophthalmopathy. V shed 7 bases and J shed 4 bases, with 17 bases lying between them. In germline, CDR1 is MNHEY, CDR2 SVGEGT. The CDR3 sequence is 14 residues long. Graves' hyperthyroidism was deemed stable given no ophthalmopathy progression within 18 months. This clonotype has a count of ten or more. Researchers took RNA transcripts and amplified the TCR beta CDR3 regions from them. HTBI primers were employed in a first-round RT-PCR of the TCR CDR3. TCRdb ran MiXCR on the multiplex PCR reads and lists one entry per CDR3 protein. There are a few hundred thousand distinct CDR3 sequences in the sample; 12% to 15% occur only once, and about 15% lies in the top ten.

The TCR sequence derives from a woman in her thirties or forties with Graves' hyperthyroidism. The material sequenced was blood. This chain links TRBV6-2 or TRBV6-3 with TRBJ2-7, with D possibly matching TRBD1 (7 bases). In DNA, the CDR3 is TGTGCCAGCAATGACCCAGGGGGGTCGTACGAGCAGTACTTC. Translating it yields CASNDPGGSYEQYF.